This T cell receptor beta chain was documented in a study of blood T cell repertoires in COVID-19. Germline lookup yields CDR1 LGHNA and CDR2 YNFKEQ. Trimming took 7 bases from V and 4 from J; bases not matched to a gene: 10. CDR3 length equals 14 residues. Data came from immunoSEQ multiplex PCR; TCRdb stores just in-frame clones and leaves some out. The top ten clones hold 5.2% of a sample with 200,000 or so clones, 80% to 85% of them seen once. Sequencing was performed on peripheral blood. This clonotype originated in a young woman with acute or convalescent COVID-19. The chain is built from TRBV4-2 and TRBJ2-7; 7 bases are shared with TRBD1. The CDR3 nucleotides read TGTGCCAGCACGCGGACAGGAGACCATTACGAGCAGTACTTC. Translated, it gives CASTRTGDHYEQYF.